This TCR beta chain stems from a study of somatic mutations in cytotoxic T cells in rheumatoid arthritis. Study-wide results and limits: Researchers did not know the antigen targets of the expanded CD8+ clones.

Concerning this clone itself: Antigen unknown.

Profiled with immunoSEQ multiplex PCR; TCRdb holds only in-frame clones, not every one. This table holds over 9,000 clones, more than 65% found once. The V gene lost 4 bases and the J gene lost 1 base, with 13 bases spanning the gap. This CDR3 is built from 15 residues. Germline-derived CDR1 and CDR2 are SEHNR and FQNEAQ (reference sequence). The sample consisted of CD8+ T cells sorted from blood. This sequence was found in a man aged 60 to 69 in good health. The rearrangement uses TRBV7-9 and TRBJ2-5, with D maybe TRBD2 (5 bases). The DNA of the CDR3 is TGTGCCAGCAGCTCCGCTGAGCGGACCCAAGAGACCCAGTACTTC. Residues: CASSSAERTQETQYF.